This T cell receptor beta chain was identified during a study of CD8+ T cells in alopecia areata. Overall study: The tofacitinib course ran for 6 to 18 months and was followed by 6 months off drug. Whole-study findings and limits: Affected lesional scalp, above all in alopecia totalis/universalis, was more clonal than normal scalp.

The V gene's germline CDR1 is SGHRS and CDR2 YFSETQ. V shed 4 bases, J shed 10 bases, and the junction held 7 bases outside the gene matches. The CDR3 has 14 residues. RNA, once extracted, was reverse transcribed into cDNA for use as the sequencing template. TCRdb's copy holds only in-frame clones and misses some; the assay was immunoSEQ multiplex PCR. The sample shows some 180,000 clones, roughly 65% of them seen only once. To note about this clone: The antigen is unknown.

The chain couples TRBV5-1 to TRBJ1-6, with 8 bases fitting TRBD1. This material consisted of CD4+ T cells sorted from blood, taken at week 0. The sequence came from a human donor with alopecia areata. The CDR3 is CASSATGGESPLHF. The CDR3 region has the DNA TGCGCCAGCAGCGCCACAGGGGGGGAATCACCCCTCCACTTT.